This entry features one T cell receptor (beta chain) sequence. The antigen remains unidentified. This entry is derived from a study of OX40 agonist ivuxolimab in advanced cancers. Study information: Ivuxolimab is a fully human IgG2 antibody that activates OX40 (CD134).

This CDR3 spans 18 amino acids. Unmatched junction bases numbered 8, after V lost 4 bases and J lost 3 bases. CDR1 MDHEN and CDR2 SYDVKM come from the germline V gene. The study's findings and limits: Certain nonresponders additionally had low normalized T-cell clonal expansion.

With autoimmune disease history or systemic immunosuppression, patients were excluded. Sampling of blood occurred at baseline, cycle 4 day 1, and cycle 7 day 1. Clones were sequenced by immunoSEQ multiplex PCR, and TCRdb holds only the in-frame ones, with some missing. The top ten hold roughly 0.54% of the sample, which has tens of thousands of clones, 80% to 95% seen once. This sample comprised CD4+ or CD8+ T cells sorted from blood, obtained in a trial of the OX40 agonist ivuxolimab. This chain links TRBV28 with TRBJ2-6, with 11 bases aligning to TRBD1. This sequence originates from an adult with an advanced solid tumor such as melanoma, head and neck, liver or kidney cancer. DNA for the CDR3: TGTGCCAGCAGTTCAACCGGGACAGGGGGAGGTGGGGCCAACGTCCTGACTTTC. Its protein is CASSSTGTGGGGANVLTF.